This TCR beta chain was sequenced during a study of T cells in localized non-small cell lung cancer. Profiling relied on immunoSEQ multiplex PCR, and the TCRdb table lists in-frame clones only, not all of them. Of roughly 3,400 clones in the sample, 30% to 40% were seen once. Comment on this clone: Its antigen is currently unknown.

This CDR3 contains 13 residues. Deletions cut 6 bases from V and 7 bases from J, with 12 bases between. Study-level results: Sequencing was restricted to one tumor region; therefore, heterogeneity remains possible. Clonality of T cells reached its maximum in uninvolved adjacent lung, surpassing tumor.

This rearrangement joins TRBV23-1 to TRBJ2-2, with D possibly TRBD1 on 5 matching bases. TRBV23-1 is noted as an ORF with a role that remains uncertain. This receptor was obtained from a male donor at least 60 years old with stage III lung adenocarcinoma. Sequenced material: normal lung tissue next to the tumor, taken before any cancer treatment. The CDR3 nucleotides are TGCGCCAGCAGCCAAGAAGGGGTCGGGGAGCTGTTTTTT. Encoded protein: CASSQEGVGELFF.